Here is one TCR beta chain with its context. The treatment here: oral pan-JAK inhibitor, 5-10 mg twice daily. This record belongs to a study of CD8+ T cells in alopecia areata. RNA was extracted and reverse transcribed into cDNA as the sequencing template. Assay: immunoSEQ multiplex PCR; the TCRdb copy retains only in-frame clones and omits some. The sample lists around 200,000 clones, 60% occurring once. Germline values: CDR1 GTSNPN, CDR2 SVGIG (reference sequence). Deletions cut 2 bases from V and 0 bases from J, with 5 bases between. The CDR3 is made up of 13 amino acids. This rearrangement joins TRBV30 to TRBJ2-1, with D uncertain. The sequence was collected from a human donor with alopecia areata. Sequences were derived from CD4+ T cells sorted from blood, sampled at week 4, from a patient treated with tofacitinib. In nucleotides, the CDR3 is TGTGCCTGGAGTTGGAGCTCCTACAATGAGCAGTTCTTC. It is translated as CAWSWSSYNEQFF.